This entry lists 27 T cell receptor beta chains sequenced from one sample in a study of blood T cell repertoires in COVID-19. The table came from immunoSEQ multiplex PCR; TCRdb's copy has only in-frame clones and leaves some out. Counted here are about 58,000 clones, 70% to 90% occurring once; the ten biggest clones make up around 5.1%. Source material: peripheral blood. The receptors were gathered from a middle-aged man with active COVID-19.

J is TRBJ2-3 and V is TRBV18, with TRBD2 as a possible D gene (6 bases). This CDR3 is built from 13 residues. CDR1 is KGHSH and CDR2 is LQKENI in the germline V gene. V lost 6 bases and J 4 bases, leaving 11 bases between the germline ends. This CDR3 reads CASSSGVSDTQYF. CDR3 nucleotides: TGTGCCAGCTCTTCGGGGGTTTCAGATACGCAGTATTTT.

The chain joins TRBV7-3 to TRBJ2-3; TRBD2 agrees at 11 bases. Trimming cost V 4 bases and J 0 bases; bases outside gene matches: 3. Germline V gene sequence: CDR1 SGHTA, CDR2 FQGTGA. The CDR3 is 16 residues long. Here the CDR3 reads CASSSGLAGSTDTQYF. The CDR3 DNA is TGTGCCAGCAGCTCCGGACTAGCGGGTAGCACAGATACGCAGTATTTT. Full variable domain (missing parts from reference TRBV7-3 and TRBJ2-3): GAGVSQTPSNKVTEKGKYVELRCDPISGHTALYWYRQSLGQGPEFLIYFQGTGAADDSGLPNDRFFAVRPEGSVSTLKIQRTERGDSAVYLCASSSGLAGSTDTQYFGPGTRLTVL.

The V call is TRBV18, the J call TRBJ1-2; D is unclear. V was trimmed by 3 bases and J by 6 bases, leaving 14 bases between them. Germline CDR1 and CDR2: KGHSH and LQKENI. The CDR3 spans 14 residues. The CDR3 sequence is CASSPSGNRNGYTF. For the CDR3, the DNA is TGTGCCAGCTCACCGTCGGGGAATAGGAATGGCTACACCTTC.

This chain connects TRBV2 to TRBJ1-1; 7 nucleotides agree with TRBD1. The CDR3 covers 13 residues. Germline CDR1 reads SNHLY; CDR2 reads FYNNEI. V shed 7 bases and J 0 bases; nucleotides not matched to a gene: 2. The CDR3 DNA reads as TGTGCCAGCACACAGGGGATGAACACTGAAGCTTTCTTT. Amino acid sequence: CASTQGMNTEAFF.

The gene calls are TRBV27 and TRBJ1-1; TRBD1 might be the D (5 bases). Trimming took off 4 bases at V and 5 bases at J, with 11 bases between the two ends. Germline CDR1 and CDR2: MNHEY and SMNVEV (reference sequence). The CDR3 totals 13 residues. The chain's CDR3 is CASSSGLVTEAFF. Here the CDR3 DNA reads TGTGCCAGCAGTTCGGGACTTGTTACTGAAGCTTTCTTT.

The chain links TRBV6-2 or TRBV6-3 to TRBJ2-3, with TRBD2 matching over 7 bases. Germline CDR1 reads MNHEY; CDR2 reads SVGEGT. This CDR3 spans 15 amino acids. The junction had 15 bases not matched to a gene; V was cut back by 5 bases and J by 10 bases. The CDR3 protein is CASSRGDYGPASQYF. For the CDR3, the DNA is TGTGCCAGCAGTCGGGGGGACTATGGGCCTGCGTCGCAGTATTTT.

The chain joins TRBV7-9 to TRBJ1-3; the D gene is possibly TRBD1 (6 bases). The germline gives CDR1 SEHNR, CDR2 FQNEAQ (reference sequence). Trimming left V 3 bases short and J 0 bases short, with 15 bases between. The CDR3 is 17 amino acids. The CDR3 sequence is CASSFRTEEYSGNTIYF. In DNA form, the CDR3 reads TGTGCCAGCAGCTTCCGGACAGAGGAATACTCTGGAAACACCATATATTTT. Variable domain in full (rest from reference TRBV7-9 and TRBJ1-3): DTGVSQNPRHKITKRGQNVTFRCDPISEHNRLYWYRQTLGQGPEFLTYFQNEAQLEKSRLLSDRFSAERPKGSFSTLEIQRTEQGDSAMYLCASSFRTEEYSGNTIYFGEGSWLTVV.

V and J are TRBV11-1 and TRBJ2-7; the match to TRBD1 covers 7 bases. The V and J ends lost 6 bases and 4 bases, in that order; junction bases with no gene match: 12. This CDR3 has 15 residues. Germline V gene data show CDR1 as SGHAT and CDR2 as FQDESV (reference sequence). The CDR3 nucleotides read TGTGCCAGCAGGCGATCCCACAGGGGTTGGTACGAGCAGTACTTC. It translates to CASRRSHRGWYEQYF.

The chain has TRBV19 and TRBJ2-7; the D gene is possibly TRBD2 (5 bases). The germline V gene encodes CDR1 LNHDA and CDR2 SQIVND (reference sequence). This CDR3 is built from 16 residues. Between the trimmed V and J ends, which lost 1 base and 0 bases, there was a span of 13 bases. The CDR3 DNA follows: TGTGCCAGTAGTATAGTCGCGGACTTACACTCCTACGAGCAGTACTTC. It specifies CASSIVADLHSYEQYF.

This clone showed up just once. This chain joins TRBV3-1 (or the pseudogene TRBV3-2) and TRBJ2-7, with TRBD2 matching 7 bases. V lost 0 bases and J lost 9; bases outside the gene matches: 8. Per the germline V gene, CDR1 is LGHDT and CDR2 is YNNKEL (reference sequence). The CDR3 loop spans 14 amino acids. The CDR3 loop is CASSQEWGRATQYF. The CDR3 DNA reads as TGTGCCAGCAGCCAAGAGTGGGGGAGGGCCACGCAGTACTTC.

This chain links TRBV13 with TRBJ2-2; D is possibly TRBD1 (5 bases). This CDR3 has 15 residues. CDR1 and CDR2 from the germline V gene are PRHDT and FYEKMQ (reference sequence). The ends were cut back, 5 bases at V and 3 bases at J, with 13 bases in the middle. Here the CDR3 reads CASSIRDWDTGELFF. Written as DNA, the CDR3 is TGTGCCAGCAGCATCAGGGATTGGGACACCGGGGAGCTGTTTTTT.

V gene TRBV7-9 combines with J gene TRBJ2-1; 9 bases agree with TRBD2. V shed 1 base and J 5 bases; nucleotides not matched to a gene: 3. The CDR3 is made up of 15 amino acids. Germline CDR1 is SEHNR and CDR2 is FQNEAQ (reference sequence). CDR3 in amino acids: CASSLEAGGHNEQFF. The CDR3 DNA reads TGTGCCAGCAGCTTAGAAGCGGGAGGTCACAATGAGCAGTTCTTC.

The chain is built from TRBV7-9 and TRBJ2-7, with TRBD2 as a possible D gene (6 bases). Germline CDR1 and CDR2: SEHNR and FQNEAQ (reference sequence). The CDR3 has 14 amino acids. The V end lost 3 bases, the J end lost 2 bases, and 11 bases lay between the germline ends. This CDR3 is CASSFGGGAYEQYF. CDR3 sequence (DNA): TGTGCCAGCAGCTTCGGGGGAGGCGCCTACGAGCAGTACTTC. The full variable domain, completed using reference TRBV7-9 and TRBJ2-7, is DTGVSQNPRHKITKRGQNVTFRCDPISEHNRLYWYRQTLGQGPEFLTYFQNEAQLEKSRLLSDRFSAERPKGSFSTLEIQRTEQGDSAMYLCASSFGGGAYEQYFGPGTRLTVT.

The chain is built from TRBV18 and TRBJ1-6; TRBD1 is a possible D gene (5 bases). CDR1 is KGHSH and CDR2 is LQKENI in the germline V gene. The V and J ends lost 2 bases and 10 bases respectively, with 15 bases between them. This CDR3 region has 15 residues. The CDR3 coding sequence is TGTGCCAGCTCACCAGAGGCCCAGGGAGGCTCACCCCTCCACTTT. Residues: CASSPEAQGGSPLHF. The whole variable domain, remainder taken from reference TRBV18 and TRBJ1-6, is NAGVMQNPRHLVRRRGQEARLRCSPMKGHSHVYWYRQLPEEGLKFMVYLQKENIIDESGMPKERFSAEFPKEGPSILRIQQVVRGDSAAYFCASSPEAQGGSPLHFGNGTRLTVT.

The chain combines TRBV9 with TRBJ2-2; 7 bases fit TRBD1. This CDR3 has 16 residues. The germline gives CDR1 SGDLS, CDR2 YYNGEE. Germline trimming cut 4 bases from V and 3 bases from J; bases unmatched to any gene: 9. Here the CDR3 DNA reads TGTGCCAGCAGCCCGAGGGGGCCGCCACACACCGGGGAGCTGTTTTTT. The encoded protein is CASSPRGPPHTGELFF.

This sequence joins TRBV5-1 and TRBJ2-1; TRBD1 agrees at 10 bases. This CDR3 is 15 amino acids long. Germline values: CDR1 SGHRS, CDR2 YFSETQ. V was clipped by 0 bases and J by 5 bases; unmatched bases: 2. CDR3 loop: CASSLEGTGDNEQFF. CDR3 coding DNA: TGCGCCAGCAGCTTGGAAGGGACAGGGGACAATGAGCAGTTCTTC.

The V call is TRBV25-1, the J call TRBJ1-2, with D perhaps matching TRBD1 (5 bases). This CDR3 is built from 12 residues. V lost 4 bases and J 3 bases, leaving 6 bases between the germline ends. The germline V gene encodes CDR1 MGHDK and CDR2 SYGVNS. CDR3 sequence reads: CASSGGDYGYTF. Written as DNA, the CDR3 is TGTGCCAGCAGTGGGGGGGACTATGGCTACACCTTC.

This clone was counted between two and nine times. The chain recombines TRBV20-1 with TRBJ2-1; D is perhaps TRBD1 (5 bases). This CDR3 is 11 amino acids long. Between the trimmed V and J ends, which lost 3 bases and 7 bases, there was a span of 7 bases. Germline loops: CDR1 DFQATT, CDR2 SNEGSKA (reference sequence). The CDR3 reads CSASPGNEQFF. As DNA, the CDR3 is TGCAGTGCTAGTCCAGGGAATGAGCAGTTCTTC.

There are a few counts of this clone. The chain carries TRBV9 and TRBJ1-3; possibly TRBD1 for D (6 bases). This CDR3 comprises 16 residues. V dropped 3 bases and J dropped 0 bases, with 13 bases sitting between them. CDR1 SGDLS and CDR2 YYNGEE come from the germline V gene. CDR3 sequence (DNA): TGTGCCAGCAGCGCTCAGGGGCCCCTCTCTGGAAACACCATATATTTT. It codes for CASSAQGPLSGNTIYF. Using reference TRBV9 and TRBJ1-3 for the parts outside the CDR3, the full variable domain is DSGVTQTPKHLITATGQRVTLRCSPRSGDLSVYWYQQSLDQGLQFLIQYYNGEERAKGNILERFSAQQFPDLHSELNLSSLELGDSALYFCASSAQGPLSGNTIYFGEGSWLTVV.

The rearrangement uses TRBV5-1 and TRBJ2-7; possibly TRBD1 for D (6 bases). Trimming removed 2 bases from V and 3 bases from J, with 12 bases in between. Germline V gene lookup returns CDR1 SGHRS and CDR2 YFSETQ. The length of the CDR3 is 14 residues. The CDR3: CASSFQGSDYEQYF. CDR3 nucleotide sequence: TGCGCCAGCAGCTTTCAGGGGTCCGACTACGAGCAGTACTTC.

The rearrangement joins TRBV19 to TRBJ2-5; 8 bases are shared with TRBD1. Germline lookup yields CDR1 LNHDA and CDR2 SQIVND (reference sequence). The length of the CDR3 is 14 residues. V was pared by 10 bases and J by 1 base, with 8 bases of the junction left unmatched. CDR3 in DNA: TGTGCCACCGAAGACAGGGGAGGCCAAGAGACCCAGTACTTC. Translated: CATEDRGGQETQYF.

V and J are TRBV24-1 and TRBJ2-2; D call uncertain. The V end lost 3 bases, the J end lost 8 bases, and 15 bases lay between the germline ends. Germline CDR1 KGHDR, CDR2 SFDVKD. This CDR3 is 15 amino acids long. The CDR3 DNA reads TGTGCCACCAGTGATCCTCACATGGCCCGTGGGGAGCTGTTTTTT. Amino acids: CATSDPHMARGELFF.

The J gene is TRBJ2-1, the V gene TRBV4-1; 10 positions agree with TRBD2. V trimming: 0 bases; J trimming: 9 bases; junction bases outside the gene matches: 17. The germline V gene encodes CDR1 MGHRA and CDR2 YSYEKL. This CDR3 is built from 19 residues. CDR3 sequence (DNA): TGCGCCAGCAGCCAAGAAACTCTAGCGGGAGAAAAACATTCCAGTGAGCAGTTCTTC. Its translation is CASSQETLAGEKHSSEQFF.

This chain links TRBV27 with TRBJ2-3; D remains unclear. Germline assignment: CDR1 MNHEY and CDR2 SMNVEV (reference sequence). The CDR3 has 14 amino acids. Trimming shortened V by 6 bases and J by 1 base, and 11 bases separated the two germline ends. CDR3 amino acids: CASSQISGTDTQYF. The CDR3 DNA is TGTGCCAGCAGCCAGATCAGTGGCACAGATACGCAGTATTTT.

This chain links TRBV9 with TRBJ2-7, with a weak D call TRBD1 (6 bases). CDR1 and CDR2 (germline): SGDLS, YYNGEE. The ends were cut back, 3 bases at V and 2 bases at J, with 12 bases in the middle. This CDR3 region has 14 residues. The CDR3 region is CASSEAGVAYEQYF. DNA of the CDR3: TGTGCCAGCAGCGAGGCAGGGGTCGCCTACGAGCAGTACTTC.

The chain uses TRBV3-1 (or the pseudogene TRBV3-2) and TRBJ1-1; D not certain. The CDR3 length is 14 residues. From germline, CDR1 is LGHDT and CDR2 YNNKEL (reference sequence). V lost 1 base to trimming and J lost 6 bases, with 12 bases between them. The CDR3, as DNA: TGTGCCAGCAGCCAAGGTTTGAGAGGGTCTGAAGCTTTCTTT. Translating gives CASSQGLRGSEAFF.

This clone has only one observation. J is TRBJ2-3 and V is TRBV7-3, with 10 bases that match TRBD1. Germline lookup yields CDR1 SGHTA and CDR2 FQGTGA. This CDR3 contains 14 residues. With 5 bases clipped from V and 4 bases from J, the junction kept 3 bases outside the gene matches. The CDR3 is CASSRQGAADTQYF. DNA for the CDR3: TGTGCCAGCAGCCGACAGGGGGCAGCAGATACGCAGTATTTT.